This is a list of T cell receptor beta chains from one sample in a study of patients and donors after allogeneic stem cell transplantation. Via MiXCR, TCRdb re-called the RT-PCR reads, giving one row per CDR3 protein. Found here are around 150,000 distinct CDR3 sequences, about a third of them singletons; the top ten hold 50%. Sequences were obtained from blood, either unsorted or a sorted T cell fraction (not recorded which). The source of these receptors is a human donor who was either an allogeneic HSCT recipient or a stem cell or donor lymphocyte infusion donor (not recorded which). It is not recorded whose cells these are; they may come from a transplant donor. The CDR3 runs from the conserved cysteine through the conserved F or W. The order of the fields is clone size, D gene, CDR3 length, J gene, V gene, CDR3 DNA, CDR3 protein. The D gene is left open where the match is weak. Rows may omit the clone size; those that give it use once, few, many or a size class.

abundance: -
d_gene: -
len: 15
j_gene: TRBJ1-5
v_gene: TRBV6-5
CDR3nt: TGTGCCAGCAGTTACGGCAGGGAGGGCAATCAGCCCCAGCATTTT
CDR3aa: CASSYGREGNQPQHF

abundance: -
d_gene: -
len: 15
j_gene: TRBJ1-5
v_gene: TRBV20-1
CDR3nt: TGCAGTGCTCCCCTGGAGGAGTATAGCAATCAGCCCCAGCATTTT
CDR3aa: CSAPLEEYSNQPQHF

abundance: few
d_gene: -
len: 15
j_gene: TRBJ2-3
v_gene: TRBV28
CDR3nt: TGTGCCAGCACCGAATGGCGGGGCAGCACAGATACGCAGTATTTT
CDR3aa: CASTEWRGSTDTQYF

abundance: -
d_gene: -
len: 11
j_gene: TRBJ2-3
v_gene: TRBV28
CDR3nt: TGTGCCAGTAAGGGGGGGGATACGCAGTATTTT
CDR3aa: CASKGGDTQYF

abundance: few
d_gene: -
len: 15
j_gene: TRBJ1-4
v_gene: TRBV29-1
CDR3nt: TGCAGCGCCGCCCCGGGAGCGCCGTTTAAAGAAAAACTGTTTTTT
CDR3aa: CSAAPGAPFKEKLFF

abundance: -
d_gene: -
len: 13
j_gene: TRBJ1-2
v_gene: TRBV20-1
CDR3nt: TGCAGTGCTGCCCTCAGGGGCTACTATGGCTACACCTTC
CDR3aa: CSAALRGYYGYTF

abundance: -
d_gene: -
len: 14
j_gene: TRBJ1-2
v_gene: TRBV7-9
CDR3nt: TGTGCCAGCAGCTCGGGACCCGCACCATCCGGCTACACCTTC
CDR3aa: CASSSGPAPSGYTF

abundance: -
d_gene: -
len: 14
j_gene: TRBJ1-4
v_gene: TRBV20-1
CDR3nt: TGCAGTGCTGGTTCGGGCGGAGTGTGGGAAAAACTGTTTTTT
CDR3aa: CSAGSGGVWEKLFF

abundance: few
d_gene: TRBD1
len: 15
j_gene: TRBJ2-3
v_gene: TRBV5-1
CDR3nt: TGCGCCAGCAGCTATGACAGGGGGCCGGGAGATACGCAGTATTTT
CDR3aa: CASSYDRGPGDTQYF

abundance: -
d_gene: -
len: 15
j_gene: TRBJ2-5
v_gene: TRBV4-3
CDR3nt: TGCGCCAGCAGCCAAGATAGGGCAGTCCAAGAGACCCAGTACTTC
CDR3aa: CASSQDRAVQETQYF

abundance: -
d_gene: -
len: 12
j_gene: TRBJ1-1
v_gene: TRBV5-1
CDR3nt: TGCGCCAGCAGCTTGGACAGAGATCAAGCTTTCTTT
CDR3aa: CASSLDRDQAFF

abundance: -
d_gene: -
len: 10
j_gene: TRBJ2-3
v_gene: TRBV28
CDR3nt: TGTGCCAGCAGTTTGAATACGCAGTATTTT
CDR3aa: CASSLNTQYF

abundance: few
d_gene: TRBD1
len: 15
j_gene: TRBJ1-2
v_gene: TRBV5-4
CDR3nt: TGTGCCAGCAGCGGCTGGACAGGGGGGGACTATGGCTACACCTTC
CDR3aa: CASSGWTGGDYGYTF

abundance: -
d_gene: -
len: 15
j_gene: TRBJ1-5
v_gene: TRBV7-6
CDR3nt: TGTGCCAGCAGCTTTTGGGCAGGGGTGAATCAGCCCCAGCATTTT
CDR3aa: CASSFWAGVNQPQHF

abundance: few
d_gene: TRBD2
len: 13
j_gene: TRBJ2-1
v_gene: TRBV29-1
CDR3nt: TGCAGCGTTGAGTCTAGCGGGGGGGTCGAGCAGTTCTTC
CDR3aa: CSVESSGGVEQFF

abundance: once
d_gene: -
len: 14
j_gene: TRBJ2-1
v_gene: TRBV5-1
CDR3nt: TGCGCCAGCAGCTTGGATCTAGCCTACAATGAGCAGTTCTTC
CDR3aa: CASSLDLAYNEQFF

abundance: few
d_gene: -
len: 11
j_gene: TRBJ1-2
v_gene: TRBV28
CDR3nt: TGTGCCAGCAGGATGGGCTATGGCTACACCTTC
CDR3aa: CASRMGYGYTF

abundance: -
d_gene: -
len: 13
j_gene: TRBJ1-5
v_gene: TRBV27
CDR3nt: TGTGCCAGCAGTGAGGGAACTGCGTGGCCCCAGCATTTT
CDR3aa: CASSEGTAWPQHF

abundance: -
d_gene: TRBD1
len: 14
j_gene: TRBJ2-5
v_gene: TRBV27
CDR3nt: TGTGCCAGCAGTTTGGACAGGGCCTGGAAGACCCAGTACTTC
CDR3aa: CASSLDRAWKTQYF

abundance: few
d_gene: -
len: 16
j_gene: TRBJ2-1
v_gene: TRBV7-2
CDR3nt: TGTGCCAGCAGCCCCATTCAGGGACTTCCGTACAATGAGCAGTTCTTC
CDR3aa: CASSPIQGLPYNEQFF

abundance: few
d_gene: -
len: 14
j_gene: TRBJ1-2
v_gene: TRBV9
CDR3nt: TGTGCCAGCAGCGTTAGCGACCGCCACTATGGCTACACCTTC
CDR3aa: CASSVSDRHYGYTF

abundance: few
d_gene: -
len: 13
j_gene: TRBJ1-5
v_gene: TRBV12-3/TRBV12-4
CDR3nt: TGTGCCAGCAGTTTAGATGGTTATCAGCCCCAGCATTTT
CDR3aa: CASSLDGYQPQHF

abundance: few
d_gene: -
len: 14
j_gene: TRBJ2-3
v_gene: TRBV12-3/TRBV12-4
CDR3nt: TGTGCCAGCAGTAAATCGACGGACTATTATACGCAGTATTTT
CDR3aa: CASSKSTDYYTQYF

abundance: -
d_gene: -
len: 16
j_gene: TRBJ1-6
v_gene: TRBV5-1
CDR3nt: TGCGCCAGCAGCTTGGAACACGGGGCCGGAAATTCACCCCTCCACTTT
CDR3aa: CASSLEHGAGNSPLHF

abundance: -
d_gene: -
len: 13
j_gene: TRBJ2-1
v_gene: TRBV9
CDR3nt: TGTGCCAGCGAGGGGCGATCCTACAATGAGCAGTTCTTC
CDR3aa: CASEGRSYNEQFF

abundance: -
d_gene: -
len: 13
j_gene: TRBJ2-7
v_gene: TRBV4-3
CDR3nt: TGCGCCAGCAGCCAAGATTTTGCCTACGAGCAGTACTTC
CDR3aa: CASSQDFAYEQYF

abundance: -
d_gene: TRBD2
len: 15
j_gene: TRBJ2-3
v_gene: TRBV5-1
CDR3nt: TGCGCCAGCAGCTCCTTAGCGGGGGGCACAGATACGCAGTATTTT
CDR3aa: CASSSLAGGTDTQYF

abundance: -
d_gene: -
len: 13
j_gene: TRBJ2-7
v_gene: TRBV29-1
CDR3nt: TGCAGCGTTACCTCGGAGGTTCGGCACGAGCAGTACTTC
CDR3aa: CSVTSEVRHEQYF

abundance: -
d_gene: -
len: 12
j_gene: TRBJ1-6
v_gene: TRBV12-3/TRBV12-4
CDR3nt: TGTGCCAGCAGTTTAGCTTCCAGGCCTCTCCACTTT
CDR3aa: CASSLASRPLHF

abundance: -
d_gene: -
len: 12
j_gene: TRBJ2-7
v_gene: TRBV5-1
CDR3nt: TGCGCCAGCAGCTCCCTCCTTTCCGAGCAGTACTTC
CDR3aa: CASSSLLSEQYF

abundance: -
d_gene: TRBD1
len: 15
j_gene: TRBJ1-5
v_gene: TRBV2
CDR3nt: TGTGCCAGCAGATACACAGGGGCCAGCAATCAGCCCCAGCATTTT
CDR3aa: CASRYTGASNQPQHF

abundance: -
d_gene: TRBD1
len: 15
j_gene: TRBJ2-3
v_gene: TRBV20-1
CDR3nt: TGCAGTGCTATTCCGCGGGACAGGGGACGAGATACGCAGTATTTT
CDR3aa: CSAIPRDRGRDTQYF

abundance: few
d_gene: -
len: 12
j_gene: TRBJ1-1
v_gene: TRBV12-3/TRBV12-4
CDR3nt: TGTGCCAGCAGTTTACATGGACAGGAAGCTTTCTTT
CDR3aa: CASSLHGQEAFF

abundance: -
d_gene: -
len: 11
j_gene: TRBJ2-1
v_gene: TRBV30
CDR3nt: TGTGCCTGGAGTGAGCGCAATGAGCAGTTCTTC
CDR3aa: CAWSERNEQFF

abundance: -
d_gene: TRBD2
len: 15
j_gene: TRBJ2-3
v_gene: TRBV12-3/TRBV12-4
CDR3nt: TGTGCCAGCAGATTAGCGGGGGGGAGCACAGATACGCAGTATTTT
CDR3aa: CASRLAGGSTDTQYF

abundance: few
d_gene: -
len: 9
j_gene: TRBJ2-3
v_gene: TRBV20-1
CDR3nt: TGCAGTGCTAGAGATACGCAGTATTTT
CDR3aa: CSARDTQYF

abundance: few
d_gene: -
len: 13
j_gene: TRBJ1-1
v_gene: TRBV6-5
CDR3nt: TGTGCCAGCAGGGTGATAGGGAACACTGAAGCTTTCTTT
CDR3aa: CASRVIGNTEAFF

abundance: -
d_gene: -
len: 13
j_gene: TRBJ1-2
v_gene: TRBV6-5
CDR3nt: TGTGCCAGCAGTTCCCGGAGGGCCTATGGCTACACCTTC
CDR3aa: CASSSRRAYGYTF

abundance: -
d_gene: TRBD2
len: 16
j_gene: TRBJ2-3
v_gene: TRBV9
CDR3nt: TGTGCCAGCAGCGTGGGACTAGCGGGGGCCACAGATACGCAGTATTTT
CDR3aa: CASSVGLAGATDTQYF

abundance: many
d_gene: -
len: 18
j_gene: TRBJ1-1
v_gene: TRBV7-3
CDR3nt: TGTGCCAGCAGCTTATTCTCGGGGACCCGCCTTGGGAACACTGAAGCTTTCTTT
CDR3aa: CASSLFSGTRLGNTEAFF

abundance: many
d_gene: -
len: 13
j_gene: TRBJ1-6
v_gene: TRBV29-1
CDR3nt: TGCAGCGTGGGAGGGACATCGGCGGGCCCCCTCCACTTT
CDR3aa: CSVGGTSAGPLHF

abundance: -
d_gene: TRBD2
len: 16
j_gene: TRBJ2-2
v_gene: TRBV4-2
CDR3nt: TGTGCCAGCAGCCCTCGGACTAGCGGGGGGTCCGGGGAGCTGTTTTTT
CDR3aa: CASSPRTSGGSGELFF

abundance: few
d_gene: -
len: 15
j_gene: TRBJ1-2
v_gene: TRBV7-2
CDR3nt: TGTGCCAGCAGCTCATACAGGGCTGACAACTATGGCTACACCTTC
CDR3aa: CASSSYRADNYGYTF

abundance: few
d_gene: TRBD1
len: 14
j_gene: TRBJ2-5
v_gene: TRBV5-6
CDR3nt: TGTGCCAGCAGCTTCGGACAGGGGCAGGAGACCCAGTACTTC
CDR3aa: CASSFGQGQETQYF

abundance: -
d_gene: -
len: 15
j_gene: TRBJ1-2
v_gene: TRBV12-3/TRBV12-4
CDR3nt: TGTGCCAGCAGTTTAAGGAGGGATTCTAACTATGGCTACACCTTC
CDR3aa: CASSLRRDSNYGYTF

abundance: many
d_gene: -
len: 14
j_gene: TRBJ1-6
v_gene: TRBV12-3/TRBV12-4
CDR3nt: TGTGCCAGCAGGGGGATGTGGGATAATTCACCCCTCCACTTT
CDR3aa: CASRGMWDNSPLHF

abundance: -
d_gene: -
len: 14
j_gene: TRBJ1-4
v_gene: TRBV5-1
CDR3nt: TGCGCCAGCAGCTTAGAACAGAATAATGAAAAACTGTTTTTT
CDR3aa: CASSLEQNNEKLFF

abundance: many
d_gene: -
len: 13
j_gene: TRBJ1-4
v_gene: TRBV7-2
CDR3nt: TGTGCCAGCAGCTCCGGGGCTAATGAAAAACTGTTTTTT
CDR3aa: CASSSGANEKLFF

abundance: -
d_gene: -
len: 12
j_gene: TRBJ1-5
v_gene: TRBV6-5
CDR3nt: TGTGCCAGCAGTTCTCGCGCTGGGCCCCAGCATTTT
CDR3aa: CASSSRAGPQHF

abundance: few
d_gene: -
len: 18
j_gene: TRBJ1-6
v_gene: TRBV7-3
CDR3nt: TGTGCCAGCAGCGCATGGGGCCCTCCCAGCAGAGATAATTCACCCCTCCACTTT
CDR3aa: CASSAWGPPSRDNSPLHF

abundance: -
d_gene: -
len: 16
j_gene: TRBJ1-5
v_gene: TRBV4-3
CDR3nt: TGCGCCAGCAGCCAAGAGTGGGGTTCGCGCAATCAGCCCCAGCATTTT
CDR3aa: CASSQEWGSRNQPQHF

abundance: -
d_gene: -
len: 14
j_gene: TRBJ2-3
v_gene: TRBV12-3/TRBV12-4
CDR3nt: TGTGCCAGCAGTTTAACGGCCGTCACAGATACGCAGTATTTT
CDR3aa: CASSLTAVTDTQYF

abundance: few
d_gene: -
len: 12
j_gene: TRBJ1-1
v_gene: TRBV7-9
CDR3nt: TGTGCCAGCGGCGTGATGAACACTGAAGCTTTCTTT
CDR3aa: CASGVMNTEAFF